Below are 27 T cell receptor beta chains sequenced from a single sample in a study of identical twins. Via MiXCR, TCRdb re-called the 5' RACE reads, giving one row per CDR3 protein. The table lists just under 550,000 distinct CDR3 sequences, 12% to 15% of them singletons, with about 0.47% in the top ten. These data were also reused for a study on yellow fever vaccine responses in identical twins.

The material sequenced was CD4+ T cells sorted from blood. The receptors originated from a woman under 30 in good health.

This clonotype was observed a few times. This rearrangement joins TRBV2 to TRBJ2-7; D is possibly TRBD2 (5 bases). CDR3 size: 14 residues. CDR1 SNHLY and CDR2 FYNNEI come from the germline V gene. Trimming removed 7 bases from V and 0 bases from J, with 13 bases in between. Here the CDR3 DNA reads TGTGCCAGCAAGGCGGGCGAAAGCTCCTACGAGCAGTACTTC. Encoded protein: CASKAGESSYEQYF.

The CDR3 protein is CASSGPRLASQFF. CDR3 coding DNA: TGTGCCAGCAGCGGTCCGAGACTAGCGAGTCAGTTCTTC. This chain links TRBV11-3 with TRBJ2-1; 8 bases map to TRBD2. CDR1 is SGHNT, CDR2 YENEEA, per germline. The J segment lost 13 bases and the V segment lost 5 bases, leaving 10 bases of the junction unmatched. This CDR3 spans 13 amino acids.

The chain recombines TRBV7-2 with TRBJ1-2; 7 bases map to TRBD1. The CDR3 has 14 residues. With V trimmed by 5 bases and J by 7 bases, 10 bases remained unmatched. CDR1 and CDR2 from the germline V gene are SGHTA and FQGNSA. CDR3 sequence: CASSPRTGSSGYTF. CDR3 coding DNA: TGTGCCAGCAGCCCGAGGACAGGTTCGAGTGGCTACACCTTC. The full variable domain, rest sourced from reference TRBV7-2 and TRBJ1-2, is GAGVSQSPSNKVTEKGKDVELRCDPISGHTALYWYRQSLGQGLEFLIYFQGNSAPDKSGLPSDRFSAERTGGSVSTLTIQRTQQEDSAVYLCASSPRTGSSGYTFGSGTRLTVV.

This clonotype was counted only a few times. The chain couples TRBV7-9 to TRBJ1-6, with D possibly TRBD1 on 5 matching bases. The CDR3 contains 14 residues. In germline, CDR1 is SEHNR, CDR2 FQNEAQ (reference sequence). Trimming removed 4 bases from V and 10 bases from J, with 14 bases in between. The CDR3: CASSSTAFLSPLHF. The CDR3 nucleotides are TGTGCCAGCAGCTCGACAGCGTTTCTCTCACCCCTCCACTTT.

The chain uses TRBV20-1 and TRBJ2-5; 11 bases line up with TRBD2. Germline CDR1 reads DFQATT; CDR2 reads SNEGSKA (reference sequence). With V trimmed by 7 bases and J by 5 bases, 6 bases remained unmatched. The CDR3 is 13 amino acids. The chain's CDR3 is CSGPSGGLETQYF. The CDR3 DNA sequence: TGCAGTGGGCCTAGCGGGGGGCTGGAGACCCAGTACTTC.

A few counts support this clonotype. The gene calls are TRBV7-9 and TRBJ2-3; 7 bases are shared with TRBD2. V was pared by 5 bases and J by 6 bases, with 17 bases of the junction left unmatched. CDR1 is SEHNR, CDR2 FQNEAQ, per germline (reference sequence). This CDR3 spans 17 amino acids. CDR3 region: CASSRAASGPIGDTQYF. Here the CDR3 DNA reads TGTGCCAGCAGCCGAGCGGCTAGCGGCCCAATCGGGGATACGCAGTATTTT.

The CDR3, as DNA: TGTGCCACCAGTACCCTCCAGGGGGGCGGGGAGCTGTTTTTT. This translates into CATSTLQGGGELFF. The rearrangement joins TRBV24-1 to TRBJ2-2, with D possibly matching TRBD1 (7 bases). Germline-derived CDR1 and CDR2 are KGHDR and SFDVKD. Trimming took 6 bases from V and 7 from J, leaving 14 bases between them. The CDR3 has 14 amino acids.

This clonotype was seen at least ten times. V is TRBV20-1 and J is TRBJ2-6; 11 bases agree with TRBD2. Trimming cost V 0 bases and J 0 bases; bases outside gene matches: 4. Germline lookup yields CDR1 DFQATT and CDR2 SNEGSKA (reference sequence). The CDR3 has 18 amino acids. The CDR3 loop is CSARDLAGGSSGANVLTF. The CDR3 nucleotides read TGCAGTGCTAGAGATTTAGCGGGAGGGAGCTCTGGGGCCAACGTCCTGACTTTC.

The chain combines TRBV12-5 with TRBJ1-1, with 8 nucleotides matching TRBD1. This CDR3 has 14 amino acids. Germline CDR1 reads LGHNT; CDR2 reads FRNRAP. V dropped 7 bases and J dropped 1; count of bases not matched to a gene: 5. CDR3 protein: CASAPGQANTEAFF. The DNA of the CDR3 is TGTGCTAGTGCCCCGGGACAGGCGAACACTGAAGCTTTCTTT.

This clonotype appeared a few times. This chain connects TRBV12-3 or TRBV12-4 to TRBJ2-5, with 7 positions matching TRBD2. V shed 0 bases and J 4 bases; nucleotides not matched to a gene: 8. The CDR3 contains 16 residues. Written as DNA, the CDR3 is TGTGCCAGCAGTTTAGCGTTGGTGGGGACTACAGAGACCCAGTACTTC. Translating it yields CASSLALVGTTETQYF.

This chain links TRBV12-3 or TRBV12-4 with TRBJ2-5; maybe TRBD2 (6 bases). Between the trimmed V and J ends, which lost 7 bases and 1 base, there was a span of 16 bases. This CDR3 is built from 15 residues. The CDR3 DNA reads TGTGCCAGCACTGGGGGGAAGCGGGTCCAAGAGACCCAGTACTTC. Protein product: CASTGGKRVQETQYF.

Turning to this clonotype: This may come from a read error, since a much larger clone is one base off. The rearrangement links TRBV5-1 to TRBJ2-2; possibly TRBD1 or TRBD2 for D (6 bases each). This CDR3 is built from 16 residues. Germline V gene data show CDR1 as SGHRS and CDR2 as YFSETQ. Trimming stripped 4 bases from V and 3 bases from J, with 16 bases between. CDR3 protein: CASSRRGRADTGELFF. In nucleotides, the CDR3 is TGCGCCAGCAGCCGACGGGGGCGTGCAGACACCGGGGAGCTGTTTTTT.

CDR3 DNA sequence: TGCAGTGCTAGCGCCCCCGTCGTCCGAGAGACCCAGTACTTC. This encodes CSASAPVVRETQYF. V usage is TRBV20-1 and J usage is TRBJ2-5; no definite D call. CDR1 and CDR2 (germline): DFQATT, SNEGSKA (reference sequence). The V end lost 3 bases, the J end lost 4 bases, and 15 bases lay between the germline ends. The CDR3 sequence is 14 residues long.

In this sample, this clonotype turned up a few times. The CDR3 region has the DNA TGTGCCAGCAGCATTCAACCCGACGGGGTGGGGACCCAGTACTTC. Protein: CASSIQPDGVGTQYF. The chain carries TRBV7-2 and TRBJ2-5; perhaps TRBD2 as D (5 bases). Germline V lookup: CDR1 SGHTA, CDR2 FQGNSA. The CDR3 length is 15 residues. The ends were cut back, 5 bases at V and 7 bases at J, with 20 bases in the middle.

V usage is TRBV7-2 and J usage is TRBJ2-3, with 7 bases matching TRBD2. Per germline, CDR1 SGHTA and CDR2 FQGNSA. There are 16 residues in the CDR3. V lost 9 bases, J lost 3 bases, and 15 bases stayed unmatched. As DNA, the CDR3 is TGTGCCAGTAGCGGGCAGGCGTCGGCCCGGACAGATACGCAGTATTTT. Its protein is CASSGQASARTDTQYF.

The sample holds many counts of this clonotype. J is TRBJ2-4 and V is TRBV5-1; TRBD1 might be the D (6 bases). Per the germline V gene, CDR1 is SGHRS and CDR2 is YFSETQ. The CDR3 loop spans 21 amino acids. The V end was cut by 3 bases, the J end by 1 base, with 29 bases between. The CDR3 sequence is CASSSNVDRQYVTEAKNIQYF. In DNA form, the CDR3 reads TGCGCCAGCAGCTCTAATGTGGACAGACAATACGTTACCGAGGCCAAAAACATTCAGTACTTC.

This clonotype was found a few times. Here the CDR3 reads CASRPSGGSQETQYF. DNA for the CDR3: TGTGCCAGCAGACCCAGCGGGGGATCACAAGAGACCCAGTACTTC. The chain carries TRBV4-2 and TRBJ2-5, with 8 bases aligning to TRBD2. CDR1 is LGHNA and CDR2 is YNFKEQ in the germline V gene. The CDR3 has 15 amino acids. Losses at the gene ends were 6 bases for V and 2 bases for J; bases not matched to a gene: 8.

As DNA, the CDR3 is TGTGCCACCAGTGATGAGCGGGAGGGCCGGGGTGAGCAGTTCTTC. Translating it yields CATSDEREGRGEQFF. The chain combines TRBV24-1 with TRBJ2-1; 10 nucleotides agree with TRBD2. This CDR3 comprises 15 residues. CDR1 and CDR2 from the germline V gene are KGHDR and SFDVKD. The V segment lost 3 bases and the J segment 9 bases; nucleotides outside the gene matches: 7.

The rearrangement uses TRBV29-1 and TRBJ2-1, with 8 bases matching TRBD2. CDR3 length: 17 amino acids. Germline assignment: CDR1 SQVTM and CDR2 ANQGSEA. V shed 8 bases and J 2 bases; nucleotides not matched to a gene: 17. The DNA of the CDR3 is TGCAGCATTACTCGGGGCCGCGGGAGGTTAGCCTACAATGAGCAGTTCTTC. This gives the protein CSITRGRGRLAYNEQFF.

The V gene is TRBV10-1, the J gene TRBJ2-1; D unclear. Germline V CDR1 and CDR2: WNHNN, SYGVQD (reference sequence). V shed 2 bases and J shed 1 base, with 3 bases lying between them. The CDR3 is 13 residues long. Here the CDR3 DNA reads TGCGCCAGCAGTGAGGTGTCCTACAATGAGCAGTTCTTC. Translated: CASSEVSYNEQFF.

This clonotype appeared a few times. V usage is TRBV28 and J usage is TRBJ1-4, with TRBD1 as a possible D gene (5 bases). Germline V gene lookup returns CDR1 MDHEN and CDR2 SYDVKM. This CDR3 contains 15 residues. The germline V and J ends were trimmed by 2 bases and 6 bases, with 13 bases remaining between them. CDR3 residues: CASSLRGMVDEKLFF. The CDR3 coding sequence is TGTGCCAGCAGTTTACGGGGGATGGTGGATGAAAAACTGTTTTTT. Drawing the rest from reference TRBV28 and TRBJ1-4, the complete variable domain is DVKVTQSSRYLVKRTGEKVFLECVQDMDHENMFWYRQDPGLGLRLIYFSYDVKMKEKGDIPEGYSVSREKKERFSLILESASTNQTSMYLCASSLRGMVDEKLFFGSGTQLSVL.

V and J are TRBV28 and TRBJ2-7; 13 positions match TRBD2. Looked up from germline, CDR1 is MDHEN and CDR2 is SYDVKM. J was trimmed by 4 bases and V by 6 bases; bases with no gene match: 6. The CDR3 contains 15 residues. In DNA, the CDR3 is TGTGCCAGCAGCCGACTAGCGGGAGGCGCTTACGAGCAGTACTTC. This codes for CASSRLAGGAYEQYF.

This clonotype has a handful of counts. The V call is TRBV10-3, the J call TRBJ2-7, with 10 positions matching TRBD1. V lost 3 bases, J lost 6 bases, and 8 bases stayed unmatched. CDR3 size: 15 residues. Germline CDR1 is ENHRY and CDR2 is SYGVKD. As DNA, the CDR3 is TGTGCCATCAGTGACCGGGGACAGGGGAATGGCGAGCAGTACTTC. This encodes CAISDRGQGNGEQYF.

V usage is TRBV20-1 and J usage is TRBJ2-7; 7 bases fit TRBD1. V gave up 3 bases and J gave up 6 bases; unmatched junction bases: 2. Germline V gives CDR1 DFQATT, CDR2 SNEGSKA (reference sequence). The CDR3 consists of 11 residues. The CDR3 here is CSASQGVEQYF. The CDR3 DNA is TGCAGTGCTAGCCAGGGGGTCGAGCAGTACTTC.

In its sample, this clonotype was seen a few times. In nucleotides, the CDR3 is TGTGCCAGCACACCCCAGAGGGGGGATACGCAGTATTTT. This codes for CASTPQRGDTQYF. The rearrangement uses TRBV6-1 and TRBJ2-3, with D possibly being TRBD1 (6 bases). The germline V gene encodes CDR1 MNHNS and CDR2 SASEGT. The CDR3 has 13 amino acids. Deletions cut 7 bases from V and 6 bases from J, with 14 bases between.

This clonotype came up many times. V gene TRBV20-1 combines with J gene TRBJ2-1, with D hard to call. The length of the CDR3 is 14 residues. Germline-derived CDR1 and CDR2 are DFQATT and SNEGSKA (reference sequence). V was clipped by 0 bases and J by 3 bases, with 9 bases between them. CDR3 in DNA: TGCAGTGCTAGAGATCGGAGAAGCTACAATGAGCAGTTCTTC. This gives the protein CSARDRRSYNEQFF.

The rearrangement links TRBV4-2 to TRBJ1-4; D remains ambiguous. Germline V gene lookup returns CDR1 LGHNA and CDR2 YNFKEQ. CDR3 length: 15 residues. V lost 1 base to trimming and J lost 1 base, with 7 bases between them. CDR3 coding DNA: TGTGCCAGCAGCCAAGTAGAACAAACTAATGAAAAACTGTTTTTT. This gives the protein CASSQVEQTNEKLFF.